The TCR beta chain under discussion was sequenced for a study of T and B cells in COVID-19 patients. Study summary: Peripheral blood came from COVID-19 patients with active infection or after recovery. Median age was about 30 years in the recovered cohort and about 73 years in the active-infection cohort. Of 20 active-infection patients, over 9 were critically ill with mechanical ventilation or extracorporeal membrane oxygenation.

Study-wide points: Blood from mildly ill patients while symptomatic, and early samples from severe cases, were scarce.

Remarks on this clonotype: As yet, its antigen is unknown. One end of the junction fails to match germline, which may point to a read error.

The CDR3 sequence is 13 residues long. The germline V gene encodes CDR1 SGHRS and CDR2 YFSETQ. Blood genomic DNA input for TRB amplification was 250-500 ng. Multiplex PCR with BIOMED2 TRB-A/B primer pools amplified TRB rearrangements. TCRdb reprocessed the multiplex PCR reads via MiXCR and lists one record per CDR3 protein. The profile shows under 20,000 distinct CDR3 sequences, roughly 28% of them singletons. The chain recombines TRBV5-1 with TRBJ1-4; D unresolved. Sequencing input: blood. The TCR comes from a human donor who had recovered from COVID-19. CDR3 coding DNA: TGCGCCAGCAGCTTTACAACTAATAAAAAACTGTTTTTT. Translation: CASSFTTNKKLFF.